These 6 T cell receptor beta chains were all obtained from the same sample, sequenced in a study of Tregs in tolerant kidney transplant recipients. Repertoires were generated with immunoSEQ multiplex PCR, while TCRdb's copy carries only in-frame clones and drops some. Found here are under 14,000 clones, around 91% of them singletons; the top ten hold more than 4.5%. These receptors are not linked to any known antigen. The sequencing used Tregs from blood cultured with allogeneic cells, collected before the transplant. The receptors derive from a human patient who received a combined kidney and bone marrow transplant.

V and J are TRBV6-5 and TRBJ2-7; TRBD2 might be the D (6 bases). Germline V gene lookup returns CDR1 MNHEY and CDR2 SVGAGI. V lost 5 bases, J lost 7 bases, and 18 bases lay in between. This CDR3 spans 14 amino acids. CDR3 bases: TGTGCCAGCAGTAGGGACTTTGGGGAAGGTGAGCAGTACTTC. The encoded protein is CASSRDFGEGEQYF.

This clone was counted a few times. The genes are TRBV6-5 and TRBJ1-1; D uncertain. The V gene lost 2 bases and the J gene lost 1 base, with 2 bases spanning the gap. This CDR3 spans 12 amino acids. In germline, CDR1 is MNHEY, CDR2 SVGAGI. CDR3: CASSYRNTEAFF. CDR3 DNA: TGTGCCAGCAGTTACAGGAACACTGAAGCTTTCTTT.

This chain connects TRBV7-2 to TRBJ2-3, with unresolved D. The CDR3 has 12 amino acids. Germline CDR1 SGHTA, CDR2 FQGNSA. Trimming removed 5 bases at V and 3 bases at J, with 6 bases between. CDR3 nucleotide sequence: TGTGCCAGCAGCGCCTCAACAGATACGCAGTATTTT. Translating it yields CASSASTDTQYF.

The chain carries TRBV28 and TRBJ2-1; 9 bases map to TRBD2. The V segment lost 9 bases and the J segment 9 bases; nucleotides outside the gene matches: 24. The CDR3 runs to 18 residues. Germline values: CDR1 MDHEN, CDR2 SYDVKM. The CDR3 DNA reads as TGTGCCAGTTCTTGGCCGGGACTAGCATACCGCCGCACAAGTGAGCAGTTCTTC. This gives the protein CASSWPGLAYRRTSEQFF. The complete variable domain, with remaining parts taken from reference TRBV28 and TRBJ2-1, reads DVKVTQSSRYLVKRTGEKVFLECVQDMDHENMFWYRQDPGLGLRLIYFSYDVKMKEKGDIPEGYSVSREKKERFSLILESASTNQTSMYLCASSWPGLAYRRTSEQFFGPGTRLTVL.

The V call is TRBV18, the J call TRBJ2-2, with unresolved D. The CDR3 is made up of 16 amino acids. Between the trimmed V and J ends, which lost 3 bases and 1 base, there was a span of 12 bases. Germline loops: CDR1 KGHSH, CDR2 LQKENI. In DNA form, the CDR3 reads TGTGCCAGCTCACCTAATACGCTGGGGAACACCGGGGAGCTGTTTTTT. It translates to CASSPNTLGNTGELFF.

The chain is built from TRBV29-1 and TRBJ1-1, with D perhaps TRBD1 (6 bases). The length of the CDR3 is 11 residues. Germline-derived CDR1 and CDR2 are SQVTM and ANQGSEA. Trimming shortened V by 4 bases and J by 12 bases, and 15 bases separated the two germline ends. The CDR3 reads CSVAGALETFF. The CDR3 DNA reads TGCAGCGTTGCAGGGGCCCTGGAAACTTTCTTT.